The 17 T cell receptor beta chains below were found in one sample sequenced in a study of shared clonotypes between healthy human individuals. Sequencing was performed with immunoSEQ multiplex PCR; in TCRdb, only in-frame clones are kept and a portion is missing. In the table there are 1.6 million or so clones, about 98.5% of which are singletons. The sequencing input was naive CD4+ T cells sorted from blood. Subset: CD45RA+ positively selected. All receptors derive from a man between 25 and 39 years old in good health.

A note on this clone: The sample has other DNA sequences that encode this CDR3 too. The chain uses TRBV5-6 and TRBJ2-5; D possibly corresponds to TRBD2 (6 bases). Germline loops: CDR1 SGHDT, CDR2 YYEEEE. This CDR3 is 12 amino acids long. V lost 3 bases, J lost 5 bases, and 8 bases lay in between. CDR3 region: CASSWGGETQYF. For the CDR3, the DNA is TGTGCCAGCAGCTGGGGAGGCGAGACCCAGTACTTC.

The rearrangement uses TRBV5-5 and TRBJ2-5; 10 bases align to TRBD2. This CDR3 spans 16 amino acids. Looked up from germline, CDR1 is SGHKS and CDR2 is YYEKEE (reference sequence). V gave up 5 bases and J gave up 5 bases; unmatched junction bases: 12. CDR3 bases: TGTGCCAGCAGAGCCTTGGCTAGCGGGAGAGCGGAGACCCAGTACTTC. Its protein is CASRALASGRAETQYF.

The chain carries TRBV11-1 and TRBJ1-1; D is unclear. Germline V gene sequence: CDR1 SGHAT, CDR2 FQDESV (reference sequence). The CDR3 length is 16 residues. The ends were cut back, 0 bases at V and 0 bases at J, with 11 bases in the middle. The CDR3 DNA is TGTGCCAGCAGCTTAGCACCTAAGCTTGTGAACACTGAAGCTTTCTTT. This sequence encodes CASSLAPKLVNTEAFF.

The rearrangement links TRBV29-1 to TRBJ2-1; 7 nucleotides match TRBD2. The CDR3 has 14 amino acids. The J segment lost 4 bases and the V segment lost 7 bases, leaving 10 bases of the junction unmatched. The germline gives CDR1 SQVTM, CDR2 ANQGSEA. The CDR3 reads CSASRDYYYNEQFF. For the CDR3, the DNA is TGCAGCGCCTCCCGGGACTATTATTACAATGAGCAGTTCTTC.

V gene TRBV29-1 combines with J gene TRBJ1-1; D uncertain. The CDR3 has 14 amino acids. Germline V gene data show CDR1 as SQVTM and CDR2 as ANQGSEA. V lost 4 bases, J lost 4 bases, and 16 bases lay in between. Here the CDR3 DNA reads TGCAGCGTTGGAGTGCCGGGATGGGCCACTGAAGCTTTCTTT. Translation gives CSVGVPGWATEAFF.

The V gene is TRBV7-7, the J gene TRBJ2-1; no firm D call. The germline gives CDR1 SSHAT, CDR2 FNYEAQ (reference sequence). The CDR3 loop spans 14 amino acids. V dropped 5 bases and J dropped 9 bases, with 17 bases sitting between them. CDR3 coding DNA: TGTGCCAGCAGCCGCGAATTCTGGGTCGGTGAGCAGTTCTTC. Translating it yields CASSREFWVGEQFF.

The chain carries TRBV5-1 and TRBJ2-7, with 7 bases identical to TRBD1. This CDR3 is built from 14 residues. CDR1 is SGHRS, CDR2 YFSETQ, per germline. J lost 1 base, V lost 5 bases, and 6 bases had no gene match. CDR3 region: CASRETTGSYEQYF. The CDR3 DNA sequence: TGCGCCAGCAGGGAAACGACAGGGTCCTACGAGCAGTACTTC.

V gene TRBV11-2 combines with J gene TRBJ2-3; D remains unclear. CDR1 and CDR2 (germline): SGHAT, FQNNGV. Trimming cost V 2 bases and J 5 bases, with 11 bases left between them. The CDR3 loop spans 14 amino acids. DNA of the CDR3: TGTGCCAGCAGCTTATTGAGCTACAGAGATACGCAGTATTTT. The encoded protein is CASSLLSYRDTQYF.

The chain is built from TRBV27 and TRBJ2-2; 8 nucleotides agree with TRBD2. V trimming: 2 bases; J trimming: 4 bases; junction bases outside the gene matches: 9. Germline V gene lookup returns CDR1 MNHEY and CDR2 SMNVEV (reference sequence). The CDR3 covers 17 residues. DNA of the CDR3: TGTGCCAGCAGTTTAGAGGGGCCAGCGGGAGTCACCGGGGAGCTGTTTTTT. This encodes CASSLEGPAGVTGELFF.

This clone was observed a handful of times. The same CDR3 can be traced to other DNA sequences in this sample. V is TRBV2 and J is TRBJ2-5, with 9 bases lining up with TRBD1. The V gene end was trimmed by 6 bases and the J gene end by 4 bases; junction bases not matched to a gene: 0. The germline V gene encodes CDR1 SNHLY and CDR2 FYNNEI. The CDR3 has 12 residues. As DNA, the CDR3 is TGTGCCAGCAGGGACAGGGGAGAGACCCAGTACTTC. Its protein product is CASRDRGETQYF.

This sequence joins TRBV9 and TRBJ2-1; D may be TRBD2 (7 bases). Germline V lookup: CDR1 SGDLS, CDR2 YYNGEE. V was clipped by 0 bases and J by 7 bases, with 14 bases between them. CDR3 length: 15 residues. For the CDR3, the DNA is TGTGCCAGCAGCGTAGCGGGGGGCCGATGGAATGAGCAGTTCTTC. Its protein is CASSVAGGRWNEQFF.

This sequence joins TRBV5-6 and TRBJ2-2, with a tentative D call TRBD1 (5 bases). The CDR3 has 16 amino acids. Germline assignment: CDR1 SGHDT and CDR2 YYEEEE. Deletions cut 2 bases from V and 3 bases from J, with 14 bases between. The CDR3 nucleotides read TGTGCCAGCAGCTTAACTCGACAGACCTACACCGGGGAGCTGTTTTTT. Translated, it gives CASSLTRQTYTGELFF.

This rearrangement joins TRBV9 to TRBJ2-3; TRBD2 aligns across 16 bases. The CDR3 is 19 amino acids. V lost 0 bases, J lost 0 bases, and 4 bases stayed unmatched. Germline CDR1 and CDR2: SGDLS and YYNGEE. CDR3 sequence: CASSVEGTSGRGSTDTQYF. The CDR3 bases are TGTGCCAGCAGCGTAGAAGGGACTAGCGGGAGGGGGAGCACAGATACGCAGTATTTT.

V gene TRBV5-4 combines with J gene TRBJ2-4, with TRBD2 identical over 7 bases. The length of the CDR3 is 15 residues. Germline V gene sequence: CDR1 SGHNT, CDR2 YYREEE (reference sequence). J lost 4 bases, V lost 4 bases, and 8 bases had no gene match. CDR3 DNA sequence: TGTGCCAGCAGCCCAACCGGGCGGGGGAAAAACATTCAGTACTTC. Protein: CASSPTGRGKNIQYF.

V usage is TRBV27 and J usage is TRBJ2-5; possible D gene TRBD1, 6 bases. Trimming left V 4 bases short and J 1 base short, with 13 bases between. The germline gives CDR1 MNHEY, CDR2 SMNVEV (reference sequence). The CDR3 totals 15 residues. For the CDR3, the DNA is TGTGCCAGCAGTTCCGTGGGGGCCGGCCAAGAGACCCAGTACTTC. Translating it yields CASSSVGAGQETQYF.

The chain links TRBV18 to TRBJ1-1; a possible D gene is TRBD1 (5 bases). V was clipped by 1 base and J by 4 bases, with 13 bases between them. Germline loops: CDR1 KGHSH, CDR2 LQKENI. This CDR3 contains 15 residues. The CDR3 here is CASSPLPGTTTEAFF. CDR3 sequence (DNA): TGTGCCAGCTCACCACTGCCGGGGACCACCACTGAAGCTTTCTTT.

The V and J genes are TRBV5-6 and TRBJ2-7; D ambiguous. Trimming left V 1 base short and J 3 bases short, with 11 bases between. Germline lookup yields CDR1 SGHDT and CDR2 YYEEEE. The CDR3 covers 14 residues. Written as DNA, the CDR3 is TGTGCCAGCAGCTTGTGGAAGGGCGGCTACGAGCAGTACTTC. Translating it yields CASSLWKGGYEQYF. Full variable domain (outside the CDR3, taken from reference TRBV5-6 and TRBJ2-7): DAGVTQSPTHLIKTRGQQVTLRCSPKSGHDTVSWYQQALGQGPQFIFQYYEEEERQRGNFPDRFSGHQFPNYSSELNVNALLLGDSALYLCASSLWKGGYEQYFGPGTRLTVT.